The 22 T cell receptor beta chains below come from one sample, sequenced in a study of cytomegalovirus exposure and HLA in healthy donors. The PCR used 60 Vbeta and 13 Jbeta primers. Assay used: immunoSEQ multiplex PCR; TCRdb lists only in-frame clones, some missing. Counted here are 100,000 to 150,000 clones, roughly 17% occurring once; the ten biggest clones make up about 3%. Sequencing was carried out using PBMCs. These receptors all stem from a female donor in good health and CMV-seropositive.

The chain couples TRBV19 to TRBJ2-5; 8 bases map to TRBD2. J lost 10 bases, V lost 5 bases, and 9 bases had no gene match. There are 13 residues in the CDR3. Germline CDR1 LNHDA, CDR2 SQIVND (reference sequence). CDR3 amino acids: CASSYTGLGDQYF. Written as DNA, the CDR3 is TGTGCCAGTAGTTACACGGGACTAGGCGACCAGTACTTC.

The chain has TRBV7-3 and TRBJ1-1; no reliable D call. The germline CDR1 and CDR2 sequences are SGHTA and FQGTGA. The V end was cut by 3 bases, the J end by 4 bases, with 9 bases between. The CDR3 extends over 13 amino acids. The CDR3 region is CASSFGVGTEAFF. The CDR3 region has the DNA TGTGCCAGCAGCTTCGGGGTGGGCACTGAAGCTTTCTTT.

This clone showed up just a few times. The chain recombines TRBV5-1 with TRBJ2-1; 9 bases are shared with TRBD1. Trimming cost V 3 bases and J 0 bases; bases outside gene matches: 4. Germline V gene sequence: CDR1 SGHRS, CDR2 YFSETQ. This CDR3 has 16 amino acids. DNA for the CDR3: TGCGCCAGCAGCTACCCGACAGGGGGCTCCTACAATGAGCAGTTCTTC. Protein: CASSYPTGGSYNEQFF.

This clone was seen a few times. The chain joins TRBV2 to TRBJ2-3, with 12 positions matching TRBD2. Looked up from germline, CDR1 is SNHLY and CDR2 is FYNNEI. The CDR3 contains 16 residues. Germline trimming cut 6 bases from V and 0 bases from J; bases unmatched to any gene: 4. This CDR3 reads CASSAGTSGSTDTQYF. The CDR3 DNA sequence: TGTGCCAGCAGCGCCGGGACTAGCGGGAGCACAGATACGCAGTATTTT.

This clone was seen a few times. The junction differs from germline at one of its ends, possibly a read error. The chain has TRBV28 and TRBJ1-2; 7 bases agree with TRBD1. Germline V gene data show CDR1 as MDHEN and CDR2 as SYDVKM. The CDR3 runs 12 residues. The CDR3 nucleotides are TGTGCCAGCAGTCCGGGACAGCAAAACCGATCATTC. It translates to CASSPGQQNRSF.

The V call is TRBV15, the J call TRBJ2-6; 8 bases map to TRBD2. CDR1 and CDR2 from the germline V gene are LNHNV and YYDKDF (reference sequence). With V trimmed by 0 bases and J by 0 bases, 7 bases remained unmatched. CDR3 length: 19 residues. The chain's CDR3 is CATSRDAGGYSSGANVLTF. The DNA for the CDR3 is TGTGCCACCAGCAGAGATGCGGGGGGCTATAGCTCTGGGGCCAACGTCCTGACTTTC.

This rearrangement joins TRBV14 to TRBJ1-3; no reliable D call. V lost 4 bases and J 2 bases, leaving 12 bases between the germline ends. This CDR3 spans 15 amino acids. Germline-derived CDR1 and CDR2 are SGHDN and FVKESK. CDR3 nucleotide sequence: TGTGCCAGCAGCCGCCGTCTACTCACTGGAAACACCATATATTTT. Translation gives CASSRRLLTGNTIYF.

The genes are TRBV27 and TRBJ1-1; D is possibly TRBD1 (5 bases). V gave up 3 bases and J gave up 1 base, with 21 bases separating them. The CDR3 loop spans 18 amino acids. Germline values: CDR1 MNHEY, CDR2 SMNVEV (reference sequence). CDR3 sequence: CASSFKGWWGGKNTEAFF. The CDR3 DNA is TGTGCCAGCAGTTTTAAGGGTTGGTGGGGGGGGAAGAACACTGAAGCTTTCTTT.

Of note for this clone: Compared with germline, one end of the junction differs, possibly owing to a read error. V is TRBV10-1 and J is TRBJ2-1; D gene unclear. CDR3 size: 11 residues. Germline CDR1 WNHNN, CDR2 SYGVQD (reference sequence). CDR3 sequence: CARSDGFEQFF. CDR3 DNA: TGCGCCAGAAGTGACGGTTTTGAGCAGTTCTTC.

In its sample, this clone was seen a few times. The sample holds other DNA sequences that translate to the same CDR3. The CDR3, as DNA: TGTGCCTGGGAGGGACAGGGCTTTGACTATGGCTACACCTTC. Protein product: CAWEGQGFDYGYTF. The rearrangement joins TRBV30 to TRBJ1-2; 9 bases line up with TRBD1. The junction had 7 bases not matched to a gene; V was cut back by 5 bases and J by 3 bases. CDR3 length: 14 amino acids. Germline-derived CDR1 and CDR2 are GTSNPN and SVGIG (reference sequence).

The chain joins TRBV4-3 to TRBJ2-5; the match to TRBD2 covers 8 bases. V was clipped by 0 bases and J by 2 bases; unmatched bases: 14. CDR1 and CDR2 from the germline V gene are LGHNA and YSLEER. CDR3 size: 19 residues. In DNA form, the CDR3 reads TGCGCCAGCAGCCAAGACCCCCCGTTGAGCGGGAGTCGTCAAGAGACCCAGTACTTC. Protein: CASSQDPPLSGSRQETQYF.

This sequence joins TRBV11-2 and TRBJ2-2, with 10 bases identical to TRBD1. Per the germline V gene, CDR1 is SGHAT and CDR2 is FQNNGV. The CDR3 runs to 16 residues. Unmatched junction bases numbered 11, after V lost 7 bases and J lost 6 bases. As DNA, the CDR3 is TGTGCCAGCACGCTCTCGGGACAGGGGCGGTCCGGGGAGCTGTTTTTT. It encodes CASTLSGQGRSGELFF.

J is TRBJ1-2 and V is TRBV2; 7 bases agree with TRBD1. Trimming at V came to 4 bases and at J to 0 bases, leaving 8 bases not matched to a gene. CDR3 length equals 16 residues. Germline V gene data show CDR1 as SNHLY and CDR2 as FYNNEI. In nucleotides, the CDR3 is TGTGCCAGCAGTGGCGGGACAGCGGCCTCTAACTATGGCTACACCTTC. Amino acid sequence: CASSGGTAASNYGYTF.

V and J are TRBV2 and TRBJ1-6, with D perhaps TRBD1 (6 bases). This CDR3 is 15 amino acids long. Trimming removed 4 bases at V and 4 bases at J, with 11 bases between. The V gene's germline CDR1 is SNHLY and CDR2 FYNNEI. The chain's CDR3 is CASSVGGGYNSPLHF. CDR3 DNA: TGTGCCAGCAGTGTAGGGGGGGGGTATAATTCACCCCTCCACTTT.

The chain joins TRBV28 to TRBJ1-6; D is possibly TRBD1 (5 bases). CDR1 is MDHEN and CDR2 is SYDVKM in the germline V gene. The length of the CDR3 is 15 residues. Trimming pared 1 base from V and 7 bases from J, leaving 11 bases between. Here the CDR3 reads CASSLYQGGNSPLHF. DNA for the CDR3: TGTGCCAGCAGTTTATATCAGGGCGGCAATTCACCCCTCCACTTT.

J is TRBJ2-2 and V is TRBV2, with TRBD2 matching over 10 bases. The CDR3 runs to 16 residues. CDR1 is SNHLY, CDR2 FYNNEI, per germline. V shed 4 bases and J 5 bases; nucleotides not matched to a gene: 7. The CDR3 region has the DNA TGTGCCAGCAGTGCCTCTAGCGGGAGTGTTACCGGGGAGCTGTTTTTT. Amino acid sequence: CASSASSGSVTGELFF. Using reference TRBV2 and TRBJ2-2 for the parts outside the CDR3, the full variable domain is EPEVTQTPSHQVTQMGQEVILRCVPISNHLYFYWYRQILGQKVEFLVSFYNNEISEKSEIFDDQFSVERPDGSNFTLKIRSTKLEDSAMYFCASSASSGSVTGELFFGEGSRLTVL.

The chain couples TRBV27 to TRBJ1-2; TRBD1 matches 9 bases. The CDR3 runs to 13 residues. Germline CDR1 and CDR2: MNHEY and SMNVEV (reference sequence). Trimming took 6 bases from V and 8 from J; bases not matched to a gene: 7. The CDR3 DNA is TGTGCCAGCAGCCGACAGGGGGTGGTCGGCTACACCTTC. Amino acid sequence: CASSRQGVVGYTF.

This clone was counted only a few times. The chain recombines TRBV28 with TRBJ2-2; 9 nucleotides align to TRBD2. Looked up from germline, CDR1 is MDHEN and CDR2 is SYDVKM. The CDR3 is made up of 17 amino acids. V gave up 8 bases and J gave up 2 bases; unmatched junction bases: 12. DNA for the CDR3: TGTGCCAGCGCCTTGAGGCGGGGGGGCCCTAACACCGGGGAGCTGTTTTTT. Translation: CASALRRGGPNTGELFF.

This chain links TRBV7-2 with TRBJ1-1; D remains ambiguous. The V end was cut by 2 bases, the J end by 4 bases, with 5 bases between. The CDR3 is 12 residues long. The germline V gene encodes CDR1 SGHTA and CDR2 FQGNSA. This chain's CDR3 is CASSLTRTEAFF. In DNA, the CDR3 is TGTGCCAGCAGCTTAACTCGCACTGAAGCTTTCTTT.

This clone has a handful of counts. The chain links TRBV6-5 to TRBJ1-6; the D is unclear. In germline, CDR1 is MNHEY, CDR2 SVGAGI. The CDR3 has 14 residues. Trimming took 1 base from V and 8 from J, leaving 9 bases between them. The CDR3 DNA reads TGTGCCAGCAGTTACTTCGGGAATGATTCACCCCTCCACTTT. Amino acids: CASSYFGNDSPLHF.

The gene calls are TRBV5-4 and TRBJ2-1, with TRBD1 identical over 9 bases. Germline loops: CDR1 SGHNT, CDR2 YYREEE (reference sequence). CDR3 length equals 14 residues. The V segment lost 1 base and the J segment 8 bases; nucleotides outside the gene matches: 4. The CDR3 region is CASSLRQGGDEQFF. The CDR3 region has the DNA TGTGCCAGCAGCTTGCGACAGGGGGGCGATGAGCAGTTCTTC.

The chain recombines TRBV19 with TRBJ2-7; 13 nucleotides align to TRBD2. The trim removed 6 bases at V and 5 bases at J, leaving 7 bases unmatched. Germline-derived CDR1 and CDR2 are LNHDA and SQIVND (reference sequence). The CDR3 has 15 residues. The CDR3: CASSALGLAGNEQYF. CDR3 DNA: TGTGCCAGTAGCGCATTGGGACTAGCGGGGAACGAGCAGTACTTC.